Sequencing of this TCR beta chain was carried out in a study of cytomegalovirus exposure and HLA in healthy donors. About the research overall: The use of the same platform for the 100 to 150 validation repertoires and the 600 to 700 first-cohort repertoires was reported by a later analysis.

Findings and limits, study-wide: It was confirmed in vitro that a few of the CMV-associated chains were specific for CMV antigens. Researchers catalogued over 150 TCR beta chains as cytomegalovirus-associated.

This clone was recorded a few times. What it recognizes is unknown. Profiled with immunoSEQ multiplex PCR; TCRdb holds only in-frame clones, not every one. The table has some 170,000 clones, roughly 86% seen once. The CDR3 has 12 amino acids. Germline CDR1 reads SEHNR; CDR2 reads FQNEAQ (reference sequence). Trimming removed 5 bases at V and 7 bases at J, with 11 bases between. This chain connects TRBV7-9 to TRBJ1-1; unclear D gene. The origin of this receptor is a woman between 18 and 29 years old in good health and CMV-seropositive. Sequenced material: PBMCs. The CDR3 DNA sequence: TGTGCCAGCAGCCAACCTCCGGGTGAAGCTTTCTTT. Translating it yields CASSQPPGEAFF.